Each of the 17 T cell receptor beta chains below was sequenced from the same sample in a study of identifying expanded T cells in peripheral blood. Sequenced by immunoSEQ multiplex PCR; TCRdb stores in-frame clones only, minus some. The profile shows 80,000 or so clones, 84% of them singletons. Sequencing used blood. These receptors originate from a person aged 18-70 years in good health.

The V gene is TRBV15, the J gene TRBJ2-3; D is unclear. This CDR3 region has 13 residues. Germline CDR1 and CDR2: LNHNV and YYDKDF (reference sequence). V shed 4 bases and J shed 0 bases, with 5 bases lying between them. In nucleotides, the CDR3 is TGTGCCACCAGCACCAAAAGCACAGATACGCAGTATTTT. It is translated as CATSTKSTDTQYF.

The chain combines TRBV19 with TRBJ2-2, with D maybe TRBD2 (6 bases). CDR1 and CDR2 from the germline V gene are LNHDA and SQIVND (reference sequence). V lost 7 bases and J lost 0, with 15 bases in between. The CDR3 consists of 16 residues. In DNA, the CDR3 is TGTGCCAGTACCCTCTGGGGGGACCCGAACACCGGGGAGCTGTTTTTT. It encodes CASTLWGDPNTGELFF.

This clone occurred a few times. Germline and junction disagree at one end, which may indicate a read error. This chain uses TRBV7-9 with TRBJ2-1, with a tentative D call TRBD2 (5 bases). The germline CDR1 and CDR2 sequences are SEHNR and FQNEAQ (reference sequence). The CDR3 is 14 amino acids. The CDR3 is CATSGGPSYNEQFF. The DNA for the CDR3 is TGTGCCACCAGCGGCGGGCCCTCCTACAATGAGCAGTTCTTC.

The gene calls are TRBV11-3 and TRBJ2-3; no definite D call. CDR3 length equals 13 residues. V shed 5 bases and J shed 1 base, with 7 bases lying between them. Germline assignment: CDR1 SGHNT and CDR2 YENEEA. The CDR3 region has the DNA TGTGCCAGCAGCCCCCCTGGCACAGATACGCAGTATTTT. It is translated as CASSPPGTDTQYF.

This chain links TRBV14 with TRBJ2-5; D is uncertain. The V and J ends lost 5 bases and 1 base respectively, with 17 bases between them. The V gene's germline CDR1 is SGHDN and CDR2 FVKESK. This CDR3 spans 16 amino acids. Written as DNA, the CDR3 is TGTGCCAGCAGCAAATCGGTTCGAGCGCCCCAAGAGACCCAGTACTTC. Its translation is CASSKSVRAPQETQYF.

This rearrangement joins TRBV4-3 to TRBJ2-5; D is perhaps TRBD2 (6 bases). The germline V and J ends were trimmed by 0 bases and 5 bases, with 13 bases remaining between them. This CDR3 spans 15 amino acids. The germline V gene has CDR1 LGHNA and CDR2 YSLEER. CDR3 residues: CASSQDGFGGETQYF. Written as DNA, the CDR3 is TGCGCCAGCAGCCAAGACGGTTTTGGGGGGGAGACCCAGTACTTC.

This clone has more than one count but fewer than ten. V gene TRBV6-5 combines with J gene TRBJ1-3, with TRBD1 matching 7 bases. J was trimmed by 0 bases and V by 11 bases; bases with no gene match: 4. Germline V gene data show CDR1 as MNHEY and CDR2 as SVGAGI. The CDR3 runs to 13 residues. The CDR3 sequence: CAVRGSSGNTIYF. The CDR3 DNA reads TGTGCCGTCAGGGGGAGCTCTGGAAACACCATATATTTT.

The rearrangement links TRBV11-2 to TRBJ2-4; 11 nucleotides line up with TRBD2. The V segment lost 1 base and the J segment 0 bases; nucleotides outside the gene matches: 8. CDR3 length: 19 amino acids. Germline V gene lookup returns CDR1 SGHAT and CDR2 FQNNGV. CDR3 DNA: TGTGCCAGCAGCTTAGTCGGTTTAGCGGGAGGGGTAGCCAAAAACATTCAGTACTTC. Translating gives CASSLVGLAGGVAKNIQYF.

This clone has just one count. This chain links TRBV7-2 with TRBJ1-4; TRBD1 matches at 8 bases. The J segment lost 5 bases and the V segment lost 5 bases, leaving 7 bases of the junction unmatched. Germline V gene data show CDR1 as SGHTA and CDR2 as FQGNSA. The CDR3 consists of 15 residues. The CDR3 loop is CASSPWTGFNEKLFF. CDR3 nucleotides: TGTGCCAGCAGCCCCTGGACAGGGTTCAATGAAAAACTGTTTTTT. The entire variable domain, with the rest obtained from reference TRBV7-2 and TRBJ1-4, is as follows: GAGVSQSPSNKVTEKGKDVELRCDPISGHTALYWYRQSLGQGLEFLIYFQGNSAPDKSGLPSDRFSAERTGGSVSTLTIQRTQQEDSAVYLCASSPWTGFNEKLFFGSGTQLSVL.

The rearrangement links TRBV9 to TRBJ2-1; 10 nucleotides match TRBD2. Germline V lookup: CDR1 SGDLS, CDR2 YYNGEE. CDR3 size: 15 residues. The V segment lost 2 bases and the J segment 7 bases; nucleotides outside the gene matches: 6. The CDR3 here is CASSVSSGSENEQFF. CDR3 DNA: TGTGCCAGCAGCGTCTCTAGCGGGAGTGAAAATGAGCAGTTCTTC.

The CDR3 region is CASSPRLGNEQFF. The DNA for the CDR3 is TGTGCCAGCAGCCCCAGACTGGGGAATGAGCAGTTCTTC. This chain connects TRBV7-3 to TRBJ2-1; no firm D call. The CDR3 totals 13 residues. Germline lookup yields CDR1 SGHTA and CDR2 FQGTGA. Trimming took 5 bases from V and 7 from J, leaving 12 bases between them.

This rearrangement joins TRBV7-8 to TRBJ1-5; D is possibly TRBD1 (6 bases). Germline CDR1 reads SGHVS; CDR2 reads FQNEAQ. Trimming took 5 bases from V and 3 from J, leaving 17 bases between them. The CDR3 contains 16 residues. The CDR3 DNA is TGTGCCAGCAGCCCCGCTGGGACACTTTTCAATCAGCCCCAGCATTTT. Its translation is CASSPAGTLFNQPQHF.

V usage is TRBV19 and J usage is TRBJ2-1; 13 bases agree with TRBD2. V dropped 0 bases and J dropped 5; count of bases not matched to a gene: 7. There are 18 residues in the CDR3. The germline CDR1 and CDR2 sequences are LNHDA and SQIVND (reference sequence). The DNA for the CDR3 is TGTGCCAGTAGTATAGACGCCCGGACTAGCGGGGGTCACAATGAGCAGTTCTTC. Translation: CASSIDARTSGGHNEQFF.

The J gene is TRBJ2-5, the V gene TRBV5-1; tentatively, D is TRBD1 (6 bases). The DNA end lines up better with TRBJ2-7; the J call may be wrong. Germline CDR1 is SGHRS and CDR2 is YFSETQ. The CDR3 is made up of 15 amino acids. The chain's CDR3 is CASSWGAGTMDEQYF. CDR3 in DNA: TGCGCCAGCAGCTGGGGCGCCGGGACAATGGACGAGCAGTACTTC.

The rearrangement uses TRBV19 and TRBJ1-1; D is ambiguous. Germline CDR1 LNHDA, CDR2 SQIVND (reference sequence). Trimming removed 0 bases at V and 3 bases at J, with 5 bases between. This CDR3 has 13 residues. CDR3 nucleotide sequence: TGTGCCAGTAGTATAGAACGGTACACTGAAGCTTTCTTT. Its translation is CASSIERYTEAFF.

The sample holds a few counts of this clone. The chain recombines TRBV5-6 with TRBJ2-7; the D is unclear. Trimming stripped 3 bases from V and 6 bases from J, with 13 bases between. From germline, CDR1 is SGHDT and CDR2 YYEEEE. The CDR3 loop spans 13 amino acids. CDR3 residues: CASSYSGIGEQYF. Written as DNA, the CDR3 is TGTGCCAGCAGCTACAGTGGCATTGGCGAGCAGTACTTC.

The rearrangement joins TRBV18 to TRBJ2-2; 10 nucleotides align to TRBD1. The CDR3 is 17 amino acids. Germline V gene sequence: CDR1 KGHSH, CDR2 LQKENI. The ends lost 6 bases at V and 4 bases at J; junction bases unmatched: 11. In nucleotides, the CDR3 is TGTGCCAGCTCCCTTTTTCGACAGGGGGCTGGCACCGGGGAGCTGTTTTTT. It translates to CASSLFRQGAGTGELFF.